The present TCR beta chain was sequenced within a study of blood T cell repertoires in COVID-19. The CDR3 spans 15 residues. The ends lost 2 bases at V and 5 bases at J; junction bases unmatched: 5. The V gene's germline CDR1 is SGHRS and CDR2 YFSETQ. In the study's own analysis: Reference gene primer amplification in the assay estimated nucleated cell counts. TCRdb's table, derived via immunoSEQ multiplex PCR, lists solely in-frame clones and lacks some. V and J calls and clone size are those listed in that table; D and trimming were worked out from the DNA. The data hold 40,000 or so clones, with 70% to 90% observed a single time.

The receptor's source is a human donor in a cohort sampled during active COVID-19. V gene TRBV5-1 combines with J gene TRBJ2-2, with 8 positions matching TRBD2. Sequencing input: peripheral blood. CDR3 bases: TGCGCCAGCAGCTTAACGGCGGGGGGTACCGGGGAGCTGTTTTTT. Amino acid sequence: CASSLTAGGTGELFF. The complete variable domain, with remaining parts taken from reference TRBV5-1 and TRBJ2-2, reads KAGVTQTPRYLIKTRGQQVTLSCSPISGHRSVSWYQQTPGQGLQFLFEYFSETQRNKGNFPGRFSGRQFSNSRSEMNVSTLELGDSALYLCASSLTAGGTGELFFGEGSRLTVL.